The 27 T cell receptor beta chains presented below share a single source sample, sequenced in a study of blood T cell repertoires in COVID-19. Clones were sequenced by immunoSEQ multiplex PCR, and TCRdb holds only the in-frame ones, with some missing. The sample carries roughly 330,000 clones, more than 70% recorded once. The specimen sequenced was peripheral blood. These receptor sequences come from a woman in her 50s with acute or convalescent COVID-19.

The V gene is TRBV15, the J gene TRBJ1-2, with 9 bases that match TRBD1. The length of the CDR3 is 15 residues. The V segment lost 1 base and the J segment 7 bases; nucleotides outside the gene matches: 7. The germline V gene has CDR1 LNHNV and CDR2 YYDKDF (reference sequence). In DNA, the CDR3 is TGTGCCACCAGCAGAGGGGAGACAGGGGGAGGTGGCTACACCTTC. This codes for CATSRGETGGGGYTF.

This clone showed up just once. CDR3 sequence (DNA): TGTGCCAGCAGCGCAAACAGGGGGTCGGATGAAAAACTGTTTTTT. Protein product: CASSANRGSDEKLFF. The rearrangement joins TRBV7-2 to TRBJ1-4; 8 bases line up with TRBD1. The CDR3 extends over 15 amino acids. Germline-derived CDR1 and CDR2 are SGHTA and FQGNSA. Germline trimming cut 5 bases from V and 6 bases from J; bases unmatched to any gene: 8.

The rearrangement uses TRBV7-2 and TRBJ2-1, with 8 bases matching TRBD1. CDR3 length: 14 amino acids. CDR1 is SGHTA and CDR2 is FQGNSA in the germline V gene. The J segment lost 12 bases and the V segment lost 6 bases, leaving 13 bases of the junction unmatched. CDR3 region: CASRATQGAVSQFF. The DNA for the CDR3 is TGTGCCAGCAGGGCCACGCAGGGGGCTGTGTCGCAGTTCTTC. Looking up the rest from reference TRBV7-2 and TRBJ2-1 gives the full variable domain: GAGVSQSPSNKVTEKGKDVELRCDPISGHTALYWYRQSLGQGLEFLIYFQGNSAPDKSGLPSDRFSAERTGGSVSTLTIQRTQQEDSAVYLCASRATQGAVSQFFGPGTRLTVL.

The chain has TRBV12-3 or TRBV12-4 and TRBJ2-1; TRBD2 is a possible D gene (5 bases). The V end lost 5 bases, the J end lost 3 bases, and 8 bases lay between the germline ends. This CDR3 is 13 amino acids long. In nucleotides, the CDR3 is TGTGCCAGCAGTCGCGGGTTCTACAATGAGCAGTTCTTC. It translates to CASSRGFYNEQFF.

This chain links TRBV7-9 with TRBJ2-1; 11 bases map to TRBD2. Germline assignment: CDR1 SEHNR and CDR2 FQNEAQ (reference sequence). This CDR3 comprises 19 residues. V trimming: 1 base; J trimming: 2 bases; junction bases outside the gene matches: 10. CDR3: CASSLVGRGTSGTYNEQFF. CDR3 bases: TGTGCCAGCAGCTTAGTTGGTCGGGGGACTAGCGGTACCTACAATGAGCAGTTCTTC.

The V and J genes are TRBV10-3 and TRBJ2-1, with D maybe TRBD2 (6 bases). The V end was cut by 0 bases, the J end by 0 bases, with 12 bases between. The CDR3 consists of 17 residues. CDR1 and CDR2 from the germline V gene are ENHRY and SYGVKD. The CDR3 DNA is TGTGCCATCAGTGAGTCCCCTACCGGGAGCTCCTACAATGAGCAGTTCTTC. Translated: CAISESPTGSSYNEQFF.

V usage is TRBV12-3 or TRBV12-4 and J usage is TRBJ2-5; 8 nucleotides line up with TRBD1. The CDR3 sequence is 13 residues long. With 7 bases clipped from V and 5 bases from J, the junction kept 6 bases outside the gene matches. The CDR3 DNA follows: TGTGCCAGCAATGACAGGGGTCGGGAGACCCAGTACTTC. This gives the protein CASNDRGRETQYF.

The CDR3 is CASSPGGQPYGYTF. The CDR3 coding sequence is TGTGCCAGCAGTCCCGGGGGACAGCCTTATGGCTACACCTTC. The V and J genes are TRBV6-5 and TRBJ1-2, with 7 positions matching TRBD1. V lost 5 bases, J lost 5 bases, and 8 bases stayed unmatched. Germline-derived CDR1 and CDR2 are MNHEY and SVGAGI. The CDR3 totals 14 residues.

The genes are TRBV9 and TRBJ1-1; 8 bases are a match to TRBD1. CDR3 length equals 16 residues. Germline V gives CDR1 SGDLS, CDR2 YYNGEE. J was trimmed by 1 base and V by 0 bases; bases with no gene match: 5. CDR3 sequence reads: CASSVAPGTGNTEAFF. In nucleotides, the CDR3 is TGTGCCAGCAGCGTAGCCCCCGGGACAGGGAACACTGAAGCTTTCTTT. Based on the CDR3 plus reference TRBV9 and TRBJ1-1, the full variable domain is DSGVTQTPKHLITATGQRVTLRCSPRSGDLSVYWYQQSLDQGLQFLIQYYNGEERAKGNILERFSAQQFPDLHSELNLSSLELGDSALYFCASSVAPGTGNTEAFFGQGTRLTVV.

This CDR3 reads CATSDPTSGNTDTQYF. DNA of the CDR3: TGTGCCACCAGTGACCCGACTAGCGGGAACACAGATACGCAGTATTTT. This chain links TRBV24-1 with TRBJ2-3; 11 nucleotides match TRBD2. The CDR3 consists of 16 residues. The germline V gene encodes CDR1 KGHDR and CDR2 SFDVKD. J was trimmed by 2 bases and V by 4 bases; bases with no gene match: 4.

The CDR3 region is CASSRGTGSPEAFF. CDR3 coding DNA: TGCGCCAGCAGCCGTGGGACAGGGAGCCCTGAAGCTTTCTTT. The chain joins TRBV4-1 to TRBJ1-1, with 9 bases identical to TRBD1. The ends lost 4 bases at V and 6 bases at J; junction bases unmatched: 6. CDR3 length: 14 residues. Germline-derived CDR1 and CDR2 are MGHRA and YSYEKL.

The chain is built from TRBV15 and TRBJ2-1; 8 bases match TRBD2. The CDR3 is 16 amino acids. The germline gives CDR1 LNHNV, CDR2 YYDKDF (reference sequence). The J segment lost 6 bases and the V segment lost 1 base, leaving 8 bases of the junction unmatched. The CDR3 spells CATSRGASGYLNEQFF. CDR3 DNA: TGTGCCACCAGCAGAGGGGCTAGCGGGTACCTCAATGAGCAGTTCTTC.

The rearrangement uses TRBV10-2 and TRBJ2-3; weak D call: TRBD1 (7 bases). With 11 bases removed from V and 0 bases from J, the gap between germline ends came to 15 bases. This CDR3 region has 14 residues. Germline V lookup: CDR1 WSHSY, CDR2 SAAADI. As DNA, the CDR3 is TGCGCCGGGACGACAGGGACTAGCACAGATACGCAGTATTTT. Translation: CAGTTGTSTDTQYF.

V usage is TRBV6-6 and J usage is TRBJ1-2; a weak D match, TRBD1 (6 bases). The CDR3 spans 14 residues. Per germline, CDR1 MNHNY and CDR2 SVGAGI (reference sequence). V was pared by 5 bases and J by 8 bases, with 18 bases between. The CDR3: CASSQLQQGPGYTF. CDR3 in DNA: TGTGCCAGCAGTCAGCTACAACAGGGCCCCGGCTACACCTTC.

A word on this clone: The same CDR3 also results from other DNA sequences found in this sample. The chain combines TRBV5-1 with TRBJ2-3, with D possibly matching TRBD1 (6 bases). The CDR3 loop spans 14 amino acids. Trimming removed 3 bases at V and 0 bases at J, with 8 bases between. CDR1 SGHRS and CDR2 YFSETQ come from the germline V gene. CDR3 sequence reads: CASSSGTSTDTQYF. The CDR3 bases are TGCGCCAGCAGCTCCGGGACAAGCACAGATACGCAGTATTTT.

The chain is built from TRBV5-6 and TRBJ1-2; 7 bases fit TRBD1. In germline, CDR1 is SGHDT, CDR2 YYEEEE. CDR3 length: 16 amino acids. J was trimmed by 4 bases and V by 0 bases; bases with no gene match: 9. The CDR3 DNA is TGTGCCAGCAGCTTGGCCCCCGGACAGGCCCGCTATGGCTACACCTTC. It codes for CASSLAPGQARYGYTF.

This rearrangement joins TRBV27 to TRBJ1-5; TRBD1 agrees at 7 bases. The CDR3 is made up of 15 amino acids. The germline gives CDR1 MNHEY, CDR2 SMNVEV (reference sequence). With 5 bases clipped from V and 7 bases from J, the junction kept 11 bases outside the gene matches. The CDR3 DNA sequence: TGTGCCAGCAGTATTATCGCAGGGGGGAGGCAGCCCCAGCATTTT. It yields the protein CASSIIAGGRQPQHF.

This sequence joins TRBV12-3 or TRBV12-4 and TRBJ1-1, with TRBD1 as a possible D gene (5 bases). V was shortened by 2 bases and J by 11 bases, with 12 bases between the two germline ends. The CDR3 sequence is 12 residues long. CDR3 in amino acids: CASSLLGGEAFF. The CDR3 nucleotides are TGTGCCAGCAGTTTATTGGGGGGTGAGGCTTTCTTT.

This chain joins TRBV9 and TRBJ2-3, with D perhaps TRBD2 (6 bases). The germline V gene encodes CDR1 SGDLS and CDR2 YYNGEE. Trimming cost V 3 bases and J 0 bases, with 8 bases left between them. The CDR3 totals 14 residues. The CDR3 here is CASSAGLSTDTQYF. For the CDR3, the DNA is TGTGCCAGCAGCGCGGGACTTAGCACAGATACGCAGTATTTT.

The chain joins TRBV11-2 to TRBJ2-7, with unresolved D. Per the germline V gene, CDR1 is SGHAT and CDR2 is FQNNGV. This CDR3 spans 13 amino acids. V dropped 3 bases and J dropped 1 base, with 7 bases sitting between them. In DNA, the CDR3 is TGTGCCAGCAGCTTGTCACTTTCCTACGAGCAGTACGTC. This encodes CASSLSLSYEQYV.

V and J are TRBV10-2 and TRBJ2-7; tentative D call: TRBD2 (6 bases). V lost 3 bases and J 1 base, leaving 22 bases between the germline ends. The length of the CDR3 is 18 residues. Germline V CDR1 and CDR2: WSHSY, SAAADI. CDR3 region: CASSEFPLGSSGSYEQYF. As DNA, the CDR3 is TGCGCCAGCAGTGAATTCCCCTTGGGTAGTAGCGGTTCCTACGAGCAGTACTTC.

The chain employs TRBV20-1 and TRBJ2-1; D remains unclear. Trimming took off 3 bases at V and 6 bases at J, with 6 bases between the two ends. This CDR3 is built from 11 residues. Germline assignment: CDR1 DFQATT and CDR2 SNEGSKA (reference sequence). The CDR3 coding sequence is TGCAGTGCTAGCCTCGGCAATGAGCAGTTCTTC. This encodes CSASLGNEQFF.

The chain combines TRBV2 with TRBJ2-1, with 7 bases lining up with TRBD2. J lost 2 bases, V lost 8 bases, and 12 bases had no gene match. The V gene's germline CDR1 is SNHLY and CDR2 FYNNEI. The CDR3 length is 16 residues. The CDR3 region has the DNA TGTGCCAGCCTAAAACGGGGGGTTAAGGCCTACAATGAGCAGTTCTTC. Amino acids: CASLKRGVKAYNEQFF.

V and J are TRBV29-1 and TRBJ2-3; TRBD2 agrees at 11 bases. V lost 6 bases and J lost 4; bases outside the gene matches: 6. The CDR3 spans 14 residues. From germline, CDR1 is SQVTM and CDR2 ANQGSEA. The CDR3 loop reads CSVISGGAADTQYF. DNA of the CDR3: TGCAGCGTCATTAGCGGGGGGGCCGCAGATACGCAGTATTTT.

This sequence joins TRBV29-1 and TRBJ1-3, with 7 nucleotides matching TRBD1. J lost 2 bases, V lost 8 bases, and 6 bases had no gene match. The V gene's germline CDR1 is SQVTM and CDR2 ANQGSEA. There are 13 residues in the CDR3. The CDR3 is CSTTQGAGNTIYF. CDR3 nucleotide sequence: TGCAGCACAACGCAGGGGGCTGGAAACACCATATATTTT.

The gene calls are TRBV29-1 and TRBJ2-3; 7 bases agree with TRBD2. The V gene's germline CDR1 is SQVTM and CDR2 ANQGSEA. Trimming at V came to 6 bases and at J to 5 bases, leaving 14 bases not matched to a gene. The CDR3 is 15 amino acids. CDR3 sequence (DNA): TGCAGCGTGTTCCTAGCGGCGATCAAGGTAGATACGCAGTATTTT. It codes for CSVFLAAIKVDTQYF.

The chain joins TRBV27 to TRBJ2-5, with a possible D match to TRBD2 (7 bases). Trimming took off 5 bases at V and 1 base at J, with 14 bases between the two ends. The germline CDR1 and CDR2 sequences are MNHEY and SMNVEV (reference sequence). The CDR3 is 15 residues long. This CDR3 is CASSGLRGGQETQYF. Written as DNA, the CDR3 is TGTGCCAGCAGTGGCCTAAGGGGGGGCCAAGAGACCCAGTACTTC.